This entry lists 21 T cell receptor beta chains sequenced from one sample in a study of blood T cell repertoires in COVID-19. Profiled with immunoSEQ multiplex PCR; TCRdb holds only in-frame clones, not every one. The sample contains fewer than 350,000 clones, 70% to 90% of which appear only once. Sequencing input: PBMCs or T cells enriched from blood (not recorded which). These receptors were obtained from a man aged 25 to 40 who had recovered from COVID-19.

The CDR3 sequence: CASSIGSAIYF. The CDR3 nucleotides read TGTGCCAGCAGCATAGGGTCGGCCATATATTTT. This rearrangement joins TRBV9 to TRBJ1-3; no clear D. CDR1 and CDR2 from the germline V gene are SGDLS and YYNGEE. The ends were cut back, 4 bases at V and 11 bases at J, with 10 bases in the middle. The CDR3 totals 11 residues.

This chain's CDR3 is CASSPRDSKKAFF. CDR3 sequence (DNA): TGTGCCAGCAGCCCCCGGGACAGTAAAAAAGCTTTCTTT. J is TRBJ1-1 and V is TRBV7-2, with 7 bases identical to TRBD1. There are 13 residues in the CDR3. Germline CDR1 is SGHTA and CDR2 is FQGNSA. Germline trimming cut 5 bases from V and 9 bases from J; bases unmatched to any gene: 9. Filled out from reference TRBV7-2 and TRBJ1-1, the complete variable domain reads GAGVSQSPSNKVTEKGKDVELRCDPISGHTALYWYRQSLGQGLEFLIYFQGNSAPDKSGLPSDRFSAERTGGSVSTLTIQRTQQEDSAVYLCASSPRDSKKAFFGQGTRLTVV.

The CDR3, as DNA: TGTGCCATCAGCCCTAACTCTGCGCACTACGAGCAGTACTTC. Amino acids: CAISPNSAHYEQYF. This chain connects TRBV10-3 to TRBJ2-7; D gene uncertain. The CDR3 loop spans 14 amino acids. Looked up from germline, CDR1 is ENHRY and CDR2 is SYGVKD. The ends were cut back, 6 bases at V and 3 bases at J, with 15 bases in the middle.

Remarks on this clone: Other DNA variants within this sample encode the same CDR3. The CDR3 nucleotides read TGTGCCAGCAGCCAGCAGGGATCCGGGGAGCTGTTTTTT. It codes for CASSQQGSGELFF. The rearrangement uses TRBV3-1 (or the pseudogene TRBV3-2) and TRBJ2-2, with D tentatively TRBD1 (5 bases). The germline V gene has CDR1 LGHDT and CDR2 YNNKEL (reference sequence). The CDR3 is 13 amino acids. Trimming stripped 3 bases from V and 6 bases from J, with 8 bases between.

The chain carries TRBV6-6 and TRBJ2-7, with 14 bases aligning to TRBD2. The CDR3 runs to 15 residues. The J segment lost 6 bases and the V segment lost 6 bases, leaving 7 bases of the junction unmatched. CDR1 is MNHNY, CDR2 SVGAGI, per germline (reference sequence). The CDR3 spells CASRRLAGGPREQYF. Here the CDR3 DNA reads TGTGCCAGCAGAAGACTAGCGGGGGGGCCTCGCGAGCAGTACTTC.

This chain uses TRBV5-1 with TRBJ1-4; D ambiguous. This CDR3 has 15 residues. The germline V gene encodes CDR1 SGHRS and CDR2 YFSETQ. V lost 1 base, J lost 3 bases, and 10 bases lay in between. CDR3 in amino acids: CASSLLASANEKLFF. The CDR3 coding sequence is TGCGCCAGCAGCTTGCTGGCATCAGCTAATGAAAAACTGTTTTTT.

This clone has just one count. V usage is TRBV6-5 and J usage is TRBJ1-5; D remains ambiguous. This CDR3 spans 13 amino acids. With 7 bases removed from V and 4 bases from J, the gap between germline ends came to 11 bases. Germline CDR1 MNHEY, CDR2 SVGAGI. As DNA, the CDR3 is TGTGCCAGCAAACTGACGGGAAATCAGCCCCAGCATTTT. Its translation is CASKLTGNQPQHF.

The chain employs TRBV27 and TRBJ1-1, with D perhaps matching TRBD1 (6 bases). Germline assignment: CDR1 MNHEY and CDR2 SMNVEV (reference sequence). With 3 bases removed from V and 6 bases from J, the gap between germline ends came to 17 bases. The CDR3 covers 15 residues. CDR3 in amino acids: CASSFHRAEGAEAFF. The DNA for the CDR3 is TGTGCCAGCAGTTTCCACCGAGCCGAGGGGGCTGAAGCTTTCTTT.

The J gene is TRBJ1-2, the V gene TRBV6-1; D perhaps matches TRBD1 (6 bases). The V and J ends lost 3 bases and 6 bases respectively, with 20 bases between them. The CDR3 has 16 residues. CDR1 and CDR2 from the germline V gene are MNHNS and SASEGT. CDR3 region: CASSEWGEGERNGYTF. For the CDR3, the DNA is TGTGCCAGCAGTGAGTGGGGGGAGGGGGAGAGGAATGGCTACACCTTC.

As regards this clone: This sample also contains other DNA sequences that code for the same CDR3. The chain combines TRBV27 with TRBJ1-2; weak D call: TRBD1 (5 bases). This CDR3 has 14 amino acids. Trimming left V 5 bases short and J 5 bases short, with 15 bases between. The V gene's germline CDR1 is MNHEY and CDR2 SMNVEV (reference sequence). The CDR3 coding sequence is TGTGCCAGCAGTCCCCGCGGGGGAGGTTATGGCTACACCTTC. Translated, it gives CASSPRGGGYGYTF.

V is TRBV2 and J is TRBJ1-3, with no clear D. V was cut by 2 bases and J by 1 base, with 12 bases left in between. CDR3 length: 16 amino acids. Germline-derived CDR1 and CDR2 are SNHLY and FYNNEI. The CDR3 sequence is CASSETGGRSGNTIYF. CDR3 nucleotide sequence: TGTGCCAGCAGTGAAACCGGAGGAAGGTCTGGAAACACCATATATTTT.

The rearrangement joins TRBV5-4 to TRBJ2-4, with D possibly matching TRBD2 (5 bases). The ends were cut back, 0 bases at V and 1 base at J, with 8 bases in the middle. This CDR3 comprises 15 residues. From germline, CDR1 is SGHNT and CDR2 YYREEE (reference sequence). This CDR3 reads CASSLDREAKNIQYF. In DNA form, the CDR3 reads TGTGCCAGCAGCTTGGATAGGGAGGCCAAAAACATTCAGTACTTC. The full variable domain, completed using reference TRBV5-4 and TRBJ2-4, is ETGVTQSPTHLIKTRGQQVTLRCSSQSGHNTVSWYQQALGQGPQFIFQYYREEENGRGNFPPRFSGLQFPNYSSELNVNALELDDSALYLCASSLDREAKNIQYFGAGTRLSVL.

This chain uses TRBV23-1 with TRBJ1-4; D is unclear. TRBV23-1 is labeled an ORF, and its function is uncertain. The CDR3 loop spans 13 amino acids. Trimming took off 8 bases at V and 0 bases at J, with 7 bases between the two ends. DNA for the CDR3: TGCGCCAGCCCAATTGCAACTAATGAAAAACTGTTTTTT. Protein: CASPIATNEKLFF.

V is TRBV6-2 or TRBV6-3 and J is TRBJ2-4; possible D gene TRBD2, 6 bases. V lost 0 bases, J lost 1 base, and 13 bases lay in between. The germline V gene encodes CDR1 MNHEY and CDR2 SVGEGT. The CDR3 sequence is 17 residues long. CDR3 sequence: CASSYSSGGTAKNIQYF. CDR3 DNA sequence: TGTGCCAGCAGTTACTCGTCCGGGGGTACTGCCAAAAACATTCAGTACTTC.

The V and J genes are TRBV7-9 and TRBJ1-2; 8 nucleotides match TRBD1. This CDR3 is 15 amino acids long. The junction had 9 bases not matched to a gene; V was cut back by 5 bases and J by 4 bases. Germline-derived CDR1 and CDR2 are SEHNR and FQNEAQ (reference sequence). CDR3 in DNA: TGTGCCAGCAGCCCGGGCAGACAGGGGATCTATGGCTACACCTTC. Protein product: CASSPGRQGIYGYTF.

The CDR3 protein is CATPQGYSNQPQHF. The CDR3 DNA reads as TGTGCCACCCCGCAGGGATATAGCAATCAGCCCCAGCATTTT. The rearrangement joins TRBV24-1 to TRBJ1-5, with D possibly matching TRBD1 (5 bases). This CDR3 has 14 residues. The germline V gene has CDR1 KGHDR and CDR2 SFDVKD. The V end lost 9 bases, the J end lost 0 bases, and 11 bases lay between the germline ends.

V gene TRBV19 combines with J gene TRBJ1-5; no clear D gene. This CDR3 region has 14 residues. Germline assignment: CDR1 LNHDA and CDR2 SQIVND (reference sequence). Trimming left V 1 base short and J 0 bases short, with 4 bases between. CDR3 residues: CASSIASSNQPQHF. The CDR3 DNA follows: TGTGCCAGTAGTATAGCTAGTAGCAATCAGCCCCAGCATTTT.

This rearrangement joins TRBV5-1 to TRBJ1-2; no reliable D call. Between the trimmed V and J ends, which lost 4 bases and 6 bases, there was a span of 13 bases. The CDR3 contains 13 residues. Germline loops: CDR1 SGHRS, CDR2 YFSETQ. The CDR3 DNA sequence: TGCGCCAGCAGCGCAACCGGGAAAGATGGCTACACCTTC. It is translated as CASSATGKDGYTF.

This clone has only a few counts. The genes are TRBV5-6 and TRBJ2-5; D unclear. There are 12 residues in the CDR3. The ends were cut back, 6 bases at V and 5 bases at J, with 11 bases in the middle. The germline V gene encodes CDR1 SGHDT and CDR2 YYEEEE. The CDR3 DNA reads as TGTGCCAGCAACCAACTACGGGAGACCCAGTACTTC. Protein sequence: CASNQLRETQYF. Supplemented by reference TRBV5-6 and TRBJ2-5, the full variable domain reads DAGVTQSPTHLIKTRGQQVTLRCSPKSGHDTVSWYQQALGQGPQFIFQYYEEEERQRGNFPDRFSGHQFPNYSSELNVNALLLGDSALYLCASNQLRETQYFGPGTRLLVL.

In its sample, this clone was seen a few times. V usage is TRBV5-5 and J usage is TRBJ2-5, with a weak D call TRBD1 (6 bases). V was trimmed by 4 bases and J by 1 base, leaving 11 bases between them. CDR1 and CDR2 (germline): SGHKS, YYEKEE (reference sequence). The CDR3 consists of 14 residues. The CDR3: CASSVGQFQETQYF. In nucleotides, the CDR3 is TGTGCCAGCAGCGTTGGACAGTTCCAAGAGACCCAGTACTTC.

The CDR3: CATSGQSLRDTQYF. The CDR3 DNA follows: TGTGCCACCAGCGGACAGTCCCTCCGAGATACGCAGTATTTT. The chain uses TRBV24-1 and TRBJ2-3, with D perhaps TRBD1 (6 bases). This CDR3 comprises 14 residues. CDR1 is KGHDR and CDR2 is SFDVKD in the germline V gene. Trimming left V 7 bases short and J 5 bases short, with 15 bases between.